Below, one T cell receptor beta chain is given with its context. Its antigen is not known. These data come from a study of cytomegalovirus exposure and HLA in healthy donors. Study-wide results and limits: Fewer N-insertions (relative to the approximately 670-donor mean) were reportedly seen in an Asian-associated ancestry cluster in a later analysis. Reportedly, diagnosis of cytomegalovirus status by the classifier showed high specificity and sensitivity.

Primers: 60 Vbeta forward and 13 Jbeta reverse. Some clones are missing from TCRdb's copy, which holds only in-frame ones; the method was immunoSEQ multiplex PCR. The sample has around 150,000 clones; more than 70% are singletons. Trimming removed 7 bases at V and 6 bases at J, with 17 bases between. The CDR3 loop spans 14 amino acids. Germline V lookup: CDR1 MNHEY, CDR2 SVGAGI. The TCR was taken from a man between 50 and 59 years old in good health and CMV-seropositive. Sequenced: PBMCs. This chain links TRBV6-5 with TRBJ2-3; D might be TRBD1 (6 bases). In nucleotides, the CDR3 is TGTGCCAGCAAGAAGACAGGAGTTTTTGATACGCAGTATTTT. It yields the protein CASKKTGVFDTQYF.